This T cell receptor beta chain was obtained from a study of T cell repertoires in cytomegalovirus infection. The overall study: Based on public TCR beta signatures, there were indications of CMV infection and of a matching HLA type. Study conclusions and caveats: Ex vivo responses were dominated by HLA-C-restricted CMV-specific TCR beta clonotypes. Totalled public TCR beta family frequency picked out people who carried CMV plus the relevant HLA.

TCRdb processed the reads anew with MiXCR; each CDR3 protein has one entry. Of around 530,000 distinct CDR3 sequences listed, about 25% were seen once; the top ten hold approximately 13%. The CDR3 contains 14 residues. From germline, CDR1 is SQVTM and CDR2 ANQGSEA. With V trimmed by 2 bases and J by 4 bases, 6 bases remained unmatched. About this clonotype: Its target is unknown.

The sequence was obtained from a human donor in good health (CMV status not recorded). Some clones in this sample may be carry-over from other donors' samples. The specimen sequenced was PBMCs. The chain recombines TRBV29-1 with TRBJ2-5; 8 bases fit TRBD2. The CDR3 DNA is TGCAGCGTTGAACGGGGGGGGGCCACAGAGACCCAGTACTTC. Translated: CSVERGGATETQYF.